Below, 18 T cell receptor beta chains from the same sample are listed, as sequenced in a study of beta chain features in type 1 diabetes. The study's findings and limits: Researchers report that Type 1 diabetes patients had moderately but significantly shorter TCRB CDR3s across all four CD4+ subsets.

No antigen has been assigned to these receptors. Isolated RNA was reverse transcribed in full, so expressed TCRB transcripts were sequenced. Libraries were prepared by immunoSEQ multiplex PCR; TCRdb keeps only in-frame clonotypes and omits some of them. The table lists 350,000 to 450,000 clones, approximately 12% of them singletons. The sample was naive CD4+ T cells from blood. These receptors were taken from a young woman with type 1 diabetes.

V gene TRBV5-4 combines with J gene TRBJ2-1; 13 positions agree with TRBD2. With 4 bases clipped from V and 2 bases from J, the junction kept 3 bases outside the gene matches. Germline CDR1 SGHNT, CDR2 YYREEE (reference sequence). CDR3 length equals 16 residues. The CDR3 DNA is TGTGCCAGCAGCCGGACTAGCGGGGGAGCCTACAATGAGCAGTTCTTC. Translated: CASSRTSGGAYNEQFF.

CDR3 coding DNA: TGTGCCAGTAAGGAGGGGGGGCAGACCTACGAGCAGTACTTC. It specifies CASKEGGQTYEQYF. The chain links TRBV6-5 to TRBJ2-7; maybe TRBD2 (7 bases). CDR3 length: 14 amino acids. Per the germline V gene, CDR1 is MNHEY and CDR2 is SVGAGI. Trimming removed 9 bases at V and 2 bases at J, with 17 bases between.

This chain joins TRBV9 and TRBJ2-1, with 7 bases lining up with TRBD1. V dropped 2 bases and J dropped 9; count of bases not matched to a gene: 14. Looked up from germline, CDR1 is SGDLS and CDR2 is YYNGEE. The CDR3 totals 16 residues. CDR3 protein: CASSVGTDLSHSEQFF. As DNA, the CDR3 is TGTGCCAGCAGCGTGGGGACAGACTTATCCCATAGTGAGCAGTTCTTC.

The rearrangement links TRBV4-2 to TRBJ1-1; D unclear. V was clipped by 4 bases and J by 0 bases, with 18 bases between them. Per the germline V gene, CDR1 is LGHNA and CDR2 is YNFKEQ. The CDR3 has 17 residues. The CDR3 DNA reads TGTGCCAGCAGCCTTGATTCGCAGAAACATCTGAACACTGAAGCTTTCTTT. Translating it yields CASSLDSQKHLNTEAFF.

V gene TRBV28 combines with J gene TRBJ2-7; D gene uncertain. The CDR3 is made up of 13 amino acids. V shed 5 bases and J shed 2 bases, with 10 bases lying between them. Germline V gives CDR1 MDHEN, CDR2 SYDVKM. The CDR3 spells CASSRSPAYEQYF. CDR3 coding DNA: TGTGCCAGCAGTCGGTCTCCCGCCTACGAGCAGTACTTC. The full variable domain, with the rest looked up from reference TRBV28 and TRBJ2-7, is DVKVTQSSRYLVKRTGEKVFLECVQDMDHENMFWYRQDPGLGLRLIYFSYDVKMKEKGDIPEGYSVSREKKERFSLILESASTNQTSMYLCASSRSPAYEQYFGPGTRLTVT.

This chain's CDR3 is CASSGNTGAAGAFF. The CDR3 DNA is TGTGCCAGCAGCGGTAATACAGGTGCCGCAGGGGCTTTCTTT. This sequence joins TRBV9 and TRBJ1-1, with TRBD1 as a possible D gene (5 bases). The CDR3 is 14 residues long. The germline V gene encodes CDR1 SGDLS and CDR2 YYNGEE. V shed 3 bases and J shed 11 bases, with 20 bases lying between them.

A few counts support this clone. The chain combines TRBV29-1 with TRBJ2-7, with D possibly matching TRBD2 (6 bases). The CDR3 has 14 residues. Trimming took off 4 bases at V and 2 bases at J, with 15 bases between the two ends. Germline assignment: CDR1 SQVTM and CDR2 ANQGSEA. The CDR3 sequence: CSVAGDPRTYEQYF. The CDR3 DNA sequence: TGCAGCGTTGCGGGGGACCCCAGGACCTACGAGCAGTACTTC.

This clone has a handful of counts. The chain combines TRBV4-3 with TRBJ2-2, with 8 bases aligning to TRBD1. Losses at the gene ends were 4 bases for V and 4 bases for J; bases not matched to a gene: 14. The CDR3 is 18 amino acids. Germline lookup yields CDR1 LGHNA and CDR2 YSLEER. This chain's CDR3 is CASSLGTGWLKGTGELFF. The CDR3 bases are TGCGCCAGCAGCCTGGGGACAGGTTGGCTAAAGGGCACCGGGGAGCTGTTTTTT.

This chain uses TRBV7-6 with TRBJ1-4, with TRBD1 matching over 9 bases. V lost 3 bases to trimming and J lost 3 bases; unmatched junction nucleotides: 11. The CDR3 spans 18 residues. The germline V gene encodes CDR1 SGHVS and CDR2 FNYEAQ. The CDR3: CASSLRPGQGSANEKLFF. The CDR3 DNA reads TGTGCCAGCAGCTTGAGGCCGGGACAGGGTTCCGCTAATGAAAAACTGTTTTTT.

This clone appeared a few times. The same CDR3 arises from other DNA sequences in this sample as well. The chain uses TRBV5-4 and TRBJ1-1; perhaps TRBD1 as D (5 bases). Germline CDR1 SGHNT, CDR2 YYREEE (reference sequence). This CDR3 spans 12 amino acids. V was cut by 2 bases and J by 4 bases, with 6 bases left in between. CDR3: CASSLRGTEAFF. Here the CDR3 DNA reads TGTGCCAGCAGCTTAAGGGGCACTGAAGCTTTCTTT.

The gene calls are TRBV25-1 and TRBJ1-4; no reliable D call. Germline V gives CDR1 MGHDK, CDR2 SYGVNS. CDR3 length: 17 residues. Trimming took 3 bases from V and 0 from J, leaving 14 bases between them. DNA for the CDR3: TGTGCCAGCAGTGACTCTTGGAGGGTTGCAACTAATGAAAAACTGTTTTTT. Amino acid sequence: CASSDSWRVATNEKLFF. Looking up the rest from reference TRBV25-1 and TRBJ1-4 gives the full variable domain: EADIYQTPRYLVIGTGKKITLECSQTMGHDKMYWYQQDPGMELHLIHYSYGVNSTEKGDLSSESTVSRIRTEHFPLTLESARPSHTSQYLCASSDSWRVATNEKLFFGSGTQLSVL.

The rearrangement uses TRBV7-9 and TRBJ1-2; perhaps TRBD1 as D (5 bases). There are 16 residues in the CDR3. V was pared by 4 bases and J by 4 bases, with 19 bases between. Germline CDR1 SEHNR, CDR2 FQNEAQ (reference sequence). CDR3 sequence (DNA): TGTGCCAGCAGCTCCAGGGTTACGACTCCCTTCTATGGCTACACCTTC. Protein product: CASSSRVTTPFYGYTF.

This clone was counted only a few times. The chain employs TRBV5-1 and TRBJ2-5; 8 bases are a match to TRBD2. Germline V gene sequence: CDR1 SGHRS, CDR2 YFSETQ. V shed 4 bases and J 2 bases; nucleotides not matched to a gene: 4. The CDR3 loop spans 14 amino acids. CDR3 amino acids: CASSGGTSQETQYF. The DNA of the CDR3 is TGCGCCAGCAGCGGCGGGACTAGTCAAGAGACCCAGTACTTC.

The chain carries TRBV19 and TRBJ1-5; a weak D match, TRBD1 (6 bases). With 7 bases removed from V and 5 bases from J, the gap between germline ends came to 12 bases. Germline CDR1 LNHDA, CDR2 SQIVND (reference sequence). The CDR3 runs 13 residues. The CDR3 is CASTQAGDQPQHF. In DNA form, the CDR3 reads TGTGCCAGTACTCAGGCAGGGGATCAGCCCCAGCATTTT. Combining the CDR3 with reference TRBV19 and TRBJ1-5 gives the whole variable domain DGGITQSPKYLFRKEGQNVTLSCEQNLNHDAMYWYRQDPGQGLRLIYYSQIVNDFQKGDIAEGYSVSREKKESFPLTVTSAQKNPTAFYLCASTQAGDQPQHFGDGTRLSIL.

This chain uses TRBV7-9 with TRBJ2-5; perhaps TRBD1 as D (5 bases). This CDR3 region has 15 residues. The germline V gene encodes CDR1 SEHNR and CDR2 FQNEAQ (reference sequence). Trimming took off 2 bases at V and 4 bases at J, with 14 bases between the two ends. The CDR3 sequence: CASSLWAGIRETQYF. The CDR3 DNA follows: TGTGCCAGCAGCTTATGGGCAGGGATACGAGAGACCCAGTACTTC.

This clone was observed a handful of times. The rearrangement joins TRBV28 to TRBJ2-7; the match to TRBD2 covers 11 bases. The V segment lost 10 bases and the J segment 2 bases; nucleotides outside the gene matches: 7. The CDR3 covers 14 residues. The germline gives CDR1 MDHEN, CDR2 SYDVKM. This CDR3 reads CAIETSGSPYEQYF. DNA of the CDR3: TGTGCCATCGAAACTAGCGGGAGTCCCTACGAGCAGTACTTC.

This clone occurred a few times. This chain joins TRBV11-3 and TRBJ2-3; D ambiguous. This CDR3 contains 12 residues. The V end was cut by 2 bases, the J end by 5 bases, with 5 bases between. CDR1 is SGHNT, CDR2 YENEEA, per germline. This CDR3 reads CASSLTGDTQYF. CDR3 DNA: TGTGCCAGCAGCTTAACCGGAGATACGCAGTATTTT.

The chain joins TRBV18 to TRBJ1-2; D uncertain. CDR1 KGHSH and CDR2 LQKENI come from the germline V gene. Trimming cost V 4 bases and J 0 bases, with 6 bases left between them. The CDR3 is 13 amino acids. CDR3 nucleotides: TGTGCCAGCTCACAAGACTCTAACTATGGCTACACCTTC. As protein: CASSQDSNYGYTF.